This T cell receptor beta chain was sequenced for a study of cytomegalovirus exposure and HLA in healthy donors. Overall study context: T cells numbering around 180 million yielded 90 million to 140 million unique TCR beta sequences in an earlier analysis.

Trimming cost V 4 bases and J 3 bases; bases outside gene matches: 9. This CDR3 has 15 amino acids. Germline V gene data show CDR1 as MRHNA and CDR2 as SNTAGT. PCR used 60 Vbeta primers and 13 Jbeta primers. Only in-frame clones appear in the TCRdb table, and some are missing; sequencing was by immunoSEQ multiplex PCR. The sample carries more than 110,000 clones, about 80% recorded once. A few counts support this clone. The sequence derives from a man younger than 30 in good health and CMV-seronegative. The chain uses TRBV6-4 and TRBJ2-7, with 7 bases aligning to TRBD1. What was sequenced was PBMCs. CDR3 in DNA: TGTGCCAGCAGTGGACCGGACAGGAAGAGCTACGAGCAGTACTTC. This codes for CASSGPDRKSYEQYF.